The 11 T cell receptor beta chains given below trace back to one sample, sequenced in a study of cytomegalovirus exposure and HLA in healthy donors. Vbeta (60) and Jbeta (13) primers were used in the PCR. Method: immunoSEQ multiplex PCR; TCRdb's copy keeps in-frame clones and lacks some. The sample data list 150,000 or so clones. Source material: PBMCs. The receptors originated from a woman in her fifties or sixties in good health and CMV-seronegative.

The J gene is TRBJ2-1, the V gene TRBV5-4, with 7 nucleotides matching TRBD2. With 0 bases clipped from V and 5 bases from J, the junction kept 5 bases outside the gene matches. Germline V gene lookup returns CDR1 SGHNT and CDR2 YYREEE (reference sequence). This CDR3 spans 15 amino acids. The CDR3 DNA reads TGTGCCAGCAGCTTGGTCCGAGCGGGAAACAATGAGCAGTTCTTC. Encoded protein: CASSLVRAGNNEQFF.

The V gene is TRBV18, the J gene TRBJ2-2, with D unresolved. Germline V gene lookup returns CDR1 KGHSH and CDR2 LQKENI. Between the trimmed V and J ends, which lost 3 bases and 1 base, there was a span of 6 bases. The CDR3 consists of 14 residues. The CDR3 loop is CASSPLENTGELFF. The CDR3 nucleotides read TGTGCCAGCTCACCCCTAGAGAACACCGGGGAGCTGTTTTTT.

The chain's CDR3 is CASSPGTSRETQYF. Written as DNA, the CDR3 is TGTGCCAGCTCACCCGGGACTAGTCGAGAGACCCAGTACTTC. The chain is built from TRBV18 and TRBJ2-5; 8 nucleotides agree with TRBD2. J lost 4 bases, V lost 3 bases, and 4 bases had no gene match. This CDR3 has 14 residues. CDR1 is KGHSH and CDR2 is LQKENI in the germline V gene.

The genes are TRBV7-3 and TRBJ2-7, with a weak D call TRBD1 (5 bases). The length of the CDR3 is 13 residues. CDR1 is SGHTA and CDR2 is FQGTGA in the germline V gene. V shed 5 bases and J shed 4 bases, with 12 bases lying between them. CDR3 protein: CASSLSGKYEQYF. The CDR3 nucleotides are TGTGCCAGCAGCCTCTCAGGGAAATACGAGCAGTACTTC.

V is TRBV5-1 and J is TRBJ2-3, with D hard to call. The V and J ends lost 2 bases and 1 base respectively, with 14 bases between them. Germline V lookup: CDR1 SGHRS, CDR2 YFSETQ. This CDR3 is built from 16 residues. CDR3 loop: CASSFPPEPGTDTQYF. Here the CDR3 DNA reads TGCGCCAGCAGCTTCCCCCCCGAGCCCGGCACAGATACGCAGTATTTT.

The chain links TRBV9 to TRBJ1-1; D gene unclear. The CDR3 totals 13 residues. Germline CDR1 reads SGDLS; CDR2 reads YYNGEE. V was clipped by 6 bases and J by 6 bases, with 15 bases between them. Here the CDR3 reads CASTSVGESEAFF. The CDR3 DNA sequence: TGTGCCAGCACCAGCGTAGGAGAGTCTGAAGCTTTCTTT.

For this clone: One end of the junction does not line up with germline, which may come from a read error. The CDR3: CAGSVVAGYQETQYF. CDR3 bases: TGTGCCGGGAGTGTGGTGGCAGGCTACCAAGAGACCCAGTACTTC. This chain uses TRBV30 with TRBJ2-5; D perhaps matches TRBD2 (5 bases). The CDR3 sequence is 15 residues long. Germline V CDR1 and CDR2: GTSNPN, SVGIG (reference sequence).

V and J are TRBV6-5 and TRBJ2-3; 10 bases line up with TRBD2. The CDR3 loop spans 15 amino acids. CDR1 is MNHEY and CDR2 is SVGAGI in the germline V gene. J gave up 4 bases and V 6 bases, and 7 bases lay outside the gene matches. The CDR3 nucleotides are TGTGCCAGCAGGCCGGGACTAGCGTGGTCAGATACGCAGTATTTT. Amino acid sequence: CASRPGLAWSDTQYF.

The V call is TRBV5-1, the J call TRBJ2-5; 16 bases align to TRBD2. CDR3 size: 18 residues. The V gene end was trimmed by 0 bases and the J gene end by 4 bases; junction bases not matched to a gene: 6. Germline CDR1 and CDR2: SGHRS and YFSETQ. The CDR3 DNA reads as TGCGCCAGCAGCTTGGCTGGGACTAGCGGGAGGGTTGGAGAGACCCAGTACTTC. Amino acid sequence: CASSLAGTSGRVGETQYF.

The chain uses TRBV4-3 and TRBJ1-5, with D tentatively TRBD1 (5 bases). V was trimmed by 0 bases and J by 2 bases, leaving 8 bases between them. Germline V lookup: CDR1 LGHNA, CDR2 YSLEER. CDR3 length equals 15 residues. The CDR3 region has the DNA TGCGCCAGCAGCCAAGAATGGGGGGGCAATCAGCCCCAGCATTTT. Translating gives CASSQEWGGNQPQHF.

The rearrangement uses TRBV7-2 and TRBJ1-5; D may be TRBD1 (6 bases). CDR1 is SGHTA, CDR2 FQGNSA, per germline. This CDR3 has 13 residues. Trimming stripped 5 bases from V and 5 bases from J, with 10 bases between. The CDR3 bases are TGTGCCAGCAGCGAATACAGGGATCAGCCCCAGCATTTT. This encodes CASSEYRDQPQHF.